Shown below are 7 T cell receptor beta chains from a single sample sequenced in a study of T cell clonality in common variable immunodeficiency. Study-level findings and limits: Common variable immunodeficiency TCR beta sequences reportedly had fewer deletions and N-nucleotide insertions.

Here immunoSEQ multiplex PCR was the method, and the copy in TCRdb shows in-frame clones only, minus some. The sample shows about 28,000 clones, none of them appearing just once. These receptors lack a known antigen. The sample comprised peripheral blood mononuclear cells. The receptor set was obtained from a human donor with common variable immunodeficiency.

Concerning this clone: The read ends 3 residues early relative to the CDR3; the germline J gene fills the gap. The rearrangement uses TRBV7-2 and TRBJ2-7, with 7 positions matching TRBD1. The CDR3 sequence is 15 residues long. J was trimmed by 2 bases and V by 1 base; bases with no gene match: 5. Germline CDR1 reads SGHTA; CDR2 reads FQGNSA. CDR3 bases read: TGTGCCAGCAGCTTAGTAACAGGGGAAGCCTACGAG. Protein: CASSLVTGEAYE. The whole CDR3 sequence reads CASSLVTGEAYEQYF.

For this clone: The sequence runs out 3 residues before the end of the CDR3; the remainder is reconstructed from the germline J gene. V gene TRBV6-1 combines with J gene TRBJ2-7; TRBD1 is a possible D gene (5 bases). The CDR3 length is 16 residues. Germline values: CDR1 MNHNS, CDR2 SASEGT. V was pared by 4 bases and J by 2 bases, with 18 bases between. CDR3 DNA (partial): TGTGCCAGCAGTGGTGGCAGGGCAGCAGGTCCCTACGAG. It yields the protein CASSGGRAAGPYE. The whole CDR3 reads CASSGGRAAGPYEQYF.

This clone was detected only a few times. The read gets to within 3 residues of the CDR3 end, and the germline J gene fills in the rest. This chain connects TRBV7-3 to TRBJ2-7, with D hard to call. CDR1 and CDR2 (germline): SGHTA, FQGTGA. Trimming shortened V by 5 bases and J by 5 bases, and 19 bases separated the two germline ends. CDR3 length equals 15 residues. The part of the CDR3 DNA that was read is TGTGCCAGCAGCCCACAATTGGGCTATCTCAACGAG. Its translation is CASSPQLGYLNE. The whole CDR3 sequence is CASSPQLGYLNEQYF.

Remarks on this clone: The CDR3 end lies 3 residues beyond the end of the read and is filled in from the germline J gene. The chain carries TRBV6-2 or TRBV6-3 and TRBJ2-3; 10 nucleotides align to TRBD1. V was pared by 9 bases and J by 0 bases, with 3 bases of the junction left unmatched. The CDR3 length is 14 residues. The germline CDR1 and CDR2 sequences are MNHEY and SVGEGT. Incomplete CDR3 DNA: TGTGCCAGTTCGGGACAGGGGAGCACAGATACG. This encodes CASSGQGSTDT. The full CDR3 protein is CASSGQGSTDTQYF.

In its sample, this clone was seen many times. The read finishes 3 residues shy of the CDR3 end, and the germline J gene is used to complete it. The rearrangement links TRBV7-3 to TRBJ2-1; D gene ambiguous. The CDR3 loop spans 12 amino acids. Per germline, CDR1 SGHTA and CDR2 FQGTGA. V lost 5 bases and J lost 9, with 11 bases in between. The CDR3 bases that were read are TGTGCCAGCAGCACGCCCCTAGGTGAG. It specifies CASSTPLGE. The whole CDR3 sequence reads CASSTPLGEQFF.

This clone was detected only a few times. The read halts 3 residues ahead of the CDR3 end, with the missing end drawn from the germline J gene. The chain combines TRBV13 with TRBJ2-7; D might be TRBD1 (6 bases). The V gene's germline CDR1 is PRHDT and CDR2 FYEKMQ (reference sequence). The CDR3 sequence is 13 residues long. V was shortened by 6 bases and J by 5 bases, with 14 bases between the two germline ends. The CDR3: CASSLGAQDEQYF. The part of the CDR3 DNA that was read is TGTGCCAGCAGTCTGGGGGCTCAAGACGAG.

The chain's CDR3 is CAWSVGQGLAKNIQYF. CDR3 DNA (partial): TGTGCCTGGAGTGTAGGACAGGGGTTAGCCAAAAACATT. The V and J genes are TRBV30 and TRBJ2-4; 9 bases map to TRBD1. The sequence runs out 3 residues before the end of the CDR3; the remainder is reconstructed from the germline J gene. The CDR3 is 16 amino acids. Per germline, CDR1 GTSNPN and CDR2 SVGIG (reference sequence). V shed 0 bases and J 0 bases; nucleotides not matched to a gene: 3.